Listed below are T cell receptor beta chains from one sample, sequenced in a study of T-cell reconstitution after alpha-beta-depleted transplantation in children. Using its own MiXCR run on the PCR reads, TCRdb lists one record per CDR3 protein. The sample lists around 240,000 distinct CDR3 sequences, roughly 8.2% occurring once. The sequenced sample was PBMCs, mostly from graft donor cells, obtained 180 days after TCRalphabeta/CD19-depleted stem cell transplant. The receptors originated from a male patient under 18 who had a stem cell transplant for acute lymphoblastic leukemia, so the T cells may come from the graft donor. Each CDR3 is given with its conserved first and last residue. A D gene is named only where the DNA matches it firmly. Part of the rows lack a size; the others show once, few, many or a class for expanded clones.

V	J	D	size	length	DNA	CDR3
TRBV21-1	TRBJ1-3	-	many	19	TGTGCCAGCAGCCCTTCGGACCCCCCTCTGAGTCGGTCTGGAAACACCATATATTTT	CASSPSDPPLSRSGNTIYF
TRBV28	TRBJ1-3	TRBD1	many	17	TGTGCCAGCAGTCCCACCCCCCCGCACAGGGGCCGGGACACCATATATTTT	CASSPTPPHRGRDTIYF
TRBV19	TRBJ2-5	TRBD2	many	19	TGTGCCACCGATCCTTCACGGGCTAGCGGGAGAAAGCGAAGCGAGACCCAGTACTTC	CATDPSRASGRKRSETQYF
TRBV27	TRBJ2-7	-	many	11	TGTGCCAGCAGGGATTCCTACGAGCAGTACTTC	CASRDSYEQYF
TRBV28	TRBJ2-3	TRBD2	many	15	TGTGCCAGCAGTTTTGGGATTTGGGGGGGAGATACGCAGTATTTT	CASSFGIWGGDTQYF
TRBV7-9	TRBJ2-5	-	-	16	TGTGCCAGCAGCTTAGTTACAGGACCCAAAGGGGAGACCCAGTACTTC	CASSLVTGPKGETQYF
TRBV29-1	TRBJ2-5	-	many	12	TGCAGCGTTCGGGAGTTCCAAGAGACCCAGTACTTC	CSVREFQETQYF
TRBV12-3/TRBV12-4	TRBJ1-2	TRBD1	many	15	TGTGCCAGCATTCACCGGGACAGGGTCGGCTATGGCTACACCTTC	CASIHRDRVGYGYTF
TRBV3-1	TRBJ1-5	-	many	17	TGTGCCAGCAGCCAAGATTTTGCAGGGGCCAGCAATCAGCCCCAGCATTTT	CASSQDFAGASNQPQHF
TRBV4-3	TRBJ2-3	TRBD1	many	18	TGCGCCAGCAGCCAAGATGGGTGGGGGACAGGGGGCGCCGATACGCAGTATTTT	CASSQDGWGTGGADTQYF
TRBV24-1	TRBJ2-3	-	many	12	TGTGCCACCAGTGAACTTGCAGATACGCAGTATTTT	CATSELADTQYF
TRBV12-3/TRBV12-4	TRBJ2-1	TRBD2	many	16	TGTGCCAGCAGCGCAAAGCGGGGGCCTAACTACAATGAGCAGTTCTTC	CASSAKRGPNYNEQFF
TRBV12-3/TRBV12-4	TRBJ2-7	TRBD1	-	15	TGTGCCAGCAGTTTTGCCGGGACAGGGGGCCACGAGCAGTACTTC	CASSFAGTGGHEQYF
TRBV18	TRBJ1-1	-	few	14	TGTGCCAGCTCAACAGGGAAGGGTGTATCTGAAGCTTTCTTT	CASSTGKGVSEAFF
TRBV28	TRBJ1-2	-	many	16	TGTGCCAGCAGTTTCGTCAACCTAGACAGGAGATATGGCTACACCTTC	CASSFVNLDRRYGYTF
TRBV28	TRBJ1-1	-	many	10	TGTGCCAGCAGTTCGGAGGGAGCTTTCTTT	CASSSEGAFF
TRBV15	TRBJ1-5	-	many	16	TGTGCCACCAGCAGAGGTGAGGGTTCGGGCAATCAGCCCCAGCATTTT	CATSRGEGSGNQPQHF
TRBV11-2	TRBJ2-7	-	many	15	TGTGCCAGCAGCTTAACGGCGGGCCTTTGGCGGGAGCAGTACTTC	CASSLTAGLWREQYF
TRBV3-1	TRBJ1-6	TRBD1	many	14	TGTGCCAGCAGCACGACAGGGGCGGATTCACCCCTCCACTTT	CASSTTGADSPLHF
TRBV5-5	TRBJ2-7	-	many	14	TGTGCCAGCATTCCCCAGCGAAAAGGATACGAGCAGTACTTC	CASIPQRKGYEQYF
TRBV4-1	TRBJ2-7	-	-	12	TGCGCCAGCAGCCAACCGGGTTCCGAGCAGTACTTC	CASSQPGSEQYF
TRBV11-2	TRBJ1-1	TRBD1	many	14	TGTGCCAGCAGCTTCCGACAGGGGGCCACTGAAGCTTTCTTT	CASSFRQGATEAFF
TRBV20-1	TRBJ2-7	TRBD2	many	14	TGCAGTGCTGTTTCTAGCGGGAGCTTTGGCGAGCAGTACTTC	CSAVSSGSFGEQYF
TRBV20-1	TRBJ2-1	-	few	14	TGCAGTGCTTCCCCTACGGACCGGTACAATGAGCAGTTCTTC	CSASPTDRYNEQFF
TRBV3-1	TRBJ2-5	TRBD2	many	14	TGTGCCAGCAGCCAAGGACTAGCGGGGACGACCCAGTACTTC	CASSQGLAGTTQYF
TRBV7-3	TRBJ2-4	TRBD2	many	16	TGTGCCAGCAGCTCATCCGGGACCCCGGGGGGAAACATTCAGTACTTC	CASSSSGTPGGNIQYF